This T cell receptor beta chain was identified during a study of T cells in Graves' hyperthyroidism and ophthalmopathy. The study included ophthalmopathy patients with Clinical Activity Score at least 3, NOSPECS grade at least 4 and duration under 3 months. The source material, RNA transcripts, was used to amplify TCR beta CDR3 regions. Using the HTBI primer set, a first-round RT-PCR was run on the TCR CDR3. TCRdb independently ran MiXCR on the multiplex PCR reads; one entry per CDR3 protein. Of fewer than 700,000 distinct CDR3 sequences in the sample, roughly a sixth were seen once. V lost 0 bases to trimming and J lost 7 bases; unmatched junction nucleotides: 6. CDR1 is DFQATT and CDR2 is SNEGSKA in the germline V gene (reference sequence). The CDR3 contains 15 residues. This clonotype was observed a few times.

The J gene is TRBJ2-1, the V gene TRBV20-1, with 10 bases identical to TRBD2. The TCR originated in a woman in her late teens or twenties with Graves' ophthalmopathy. Sequenced sample: blood. The CDR3 nucleotides are TGCAGTGCTAGAGAATCACTAGCGGGAAGGAATGAGCAGTTCTTC. Translated: CSARESLAGRNEQFF.